A selection of T cell receptor delta chains follows, all from one sample in a study of Vδ1+ human thymocytes. TCRdb reprocessed the multiplex PCR reads through CATT. This repertoire shows more than 45,000 delta-chain clones, around 15% found once; its top ten account for approximately 0.4%. Sequencing input: Vdelta1+ gamma-delta thymocytes from the thymus. The source of these receptors is a girl in the first two years of life who had congenital heart surgery. Each CDR3 is given with its conserved first and last residue. A D gene is named only where the DNA matches it firmly. Size is stated for part of the rows, as once, few or many counts, or as a class when the clone is expanded.

>TRDD3|TRDV1|19|TRDJ1|-
TGTGCTCTTGGGGAACTAATACTTACTGGGGGACCTTACACCGATAAACTCATCTTT
CALGELILTGGPYTDKLIF
>TRDD2|TRDV1|22|TRDJ1|few
TGTGCTCTTGGGGAACTTACCTTCCTAGTCGTGGGTAGAATTGTACACCCCGATAAACTCATCTTT
CALGELTFLVVGRIVHPDKLIF
>-|TRDV1|17|TRDJ1|few
TGTGCTCTTGGGTGCATGGAATGGGGGGTGTACACCGATAAACTCATCTTT
CALGCMEWGVYTDKLIF
>-|TRDV1|18|TRDJ1|-
TGTGCTCTTGGGATTCAACCACACGAGGACGAACGCACCGATAAACTCATCTTT
CALGIQPHEDERTDKLIF
>TRDD3|TRDV1|21|TRDJ1|few
TGTGCTCTTGGGGAAGCGGGCCTTCCCGCGACTGGGGGACACTACACCGATAAACTCATCTTT
CALGEAGLPATGGHYTDKLIF
>TRDD2|TRDV1|18|TRDJ1|-
TGTGCTCTTGGGGATATAACCTTCCTACGAGGGATACCCGATAAACTCATCTTT
CALGDITFLRGIPDKLIF
>TRDD3|TRAV29/DV5|18|TRDJ1|-
TGTGCAGCAAGCGTTGGTAGAACTGGGGGAGATTACACCGATAAACTCATCTTT
CAASVGRTGGDYTDKLIF
>TRDD3|TRDV1|17|TRDJ1|-
TGTGCTCTTGGGGAAACTACCTCTGGGGGATACACCGATAAACTCATCTTT
CALGETTSGGYTDKLIF
>TRDD3|TRDV1|20|TRDJ1|few
TGTGCTCTTGGGGCCTCGATTGTGTGGGGGATACGAAGGTACACCGATAAACTCATCTTT
CALGASIVWGIRRYTDKLIF
>TRDD3|TRDV1|18|TRDJ1|-
TGTGCTCTTGGGGTCCGCATCCCCGGGGATATCGGAACCGATAAACTCATCTTT
CALGVRIPGDIGTDKLIF
>TRDD3|TRAV29/DV5|19|TRDJ1|-
TGTGCAGCAAGCGGACCTATCTGGGGGGATGGGCCAAACACCGATAAACTCATCTTT
CAASGPIWGDGPNTDKLIF
>TRDD3|TRDV1|22|TRDJ1|few
TGTGCTCTTGGGGACTCCCCCGCCGGGCTTACTGGGGGATGTATCGGCACCGATAAACTCATCTTT
CALGDSPAGLTGGCIGTDKLIF
>TRDD3|TRDV1|18|TRDJ1|-
TGTGCTCTTGGGGACCTAAGAGGTGGGGGATTCTACACCGATAAACTCATCTTT
CALGDLRGGGFYTDKLIF
>-|TRDV1|16|TRDJ1|few
TGTGCTCTTGGGGAACTGGAGAGGGGGTACACCGATAAACTCATCTTT
CALGELERGYTDKLIF